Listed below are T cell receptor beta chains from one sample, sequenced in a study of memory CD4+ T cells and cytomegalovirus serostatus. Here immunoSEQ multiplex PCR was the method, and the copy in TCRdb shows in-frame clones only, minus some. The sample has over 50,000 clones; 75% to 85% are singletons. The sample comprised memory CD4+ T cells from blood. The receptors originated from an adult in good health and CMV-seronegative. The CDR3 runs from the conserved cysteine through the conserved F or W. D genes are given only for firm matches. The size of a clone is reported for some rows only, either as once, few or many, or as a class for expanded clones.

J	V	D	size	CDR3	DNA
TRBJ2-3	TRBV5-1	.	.	CASSFRDTDTQYF	TGCGCCAGCAGCTTTCGAGACACAGATACGCAGTATTTT
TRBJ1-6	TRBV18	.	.	CASSRGTGPTASPLHF	TGTGCCAGCTCTCGGGGGACGGGCCCCACGGCATCACCCCTCCACTTT
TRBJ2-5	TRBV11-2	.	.	CASSLEGETQYF	TGTGCCAGCAGCTTAGAGGGAGAGACCCAGTACTTC
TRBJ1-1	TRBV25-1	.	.	CASSFRYTEAFF	TGTGCCAGCAGTTTTAGGTACACCGAAGCTTTCTTT
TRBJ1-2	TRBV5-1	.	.	CASSPGGGRVYGYTF	TGCGCCAGCAGCCCAGGAGGGGGACGGGTCTATGGCTACACCTTC
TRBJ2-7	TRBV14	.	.	CASSQDRRQAYEQYF	TGTGCCAGCAGCCAAGATCGCAGACAAGCCTACGAGCAGTACTTC
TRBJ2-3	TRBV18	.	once	CATTEGERTDTQYF	TGTGCCACCACGGAGGGGGAGCGTACAGATACGCAGTATTTT
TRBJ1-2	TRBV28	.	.	CASREGRDYGYTF	TGTGCCAGCAGGGAGGGGAGGGACTATGGCTACACCTTC
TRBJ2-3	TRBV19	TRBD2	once	CASSIPGTSPDTQYF	TGTGCCAGTAGTATTCCTGGGACTAGCCCAGATACGCAGTATTTT
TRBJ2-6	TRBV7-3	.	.	CASSPSRGSGANVLTF	TGTGCCAGCAGCCCCAGTCGGGGTTCTGGGGCCAACGTCCTGACTTTC
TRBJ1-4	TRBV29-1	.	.	CSVEGSGRGKLFF	TGCAGCGTTGAAGGGTCAGGGCGCGGGAAACTGTTTTTT
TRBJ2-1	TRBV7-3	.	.	CASSFSPSSSYNEQFF	TGTGCCAGCAGCTTTTCTCCTTCTAGCTCCTACAATGAGCAGTTCTTC
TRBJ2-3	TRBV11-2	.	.	CASSLGSSRLTDTQYF	TGTGCCAGCAGCTTAGGTTCTAGCAGACTCACAGATACGCAGTATTTT
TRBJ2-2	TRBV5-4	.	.	CASSLDTHTGELFF	TGTGCCAGCAGCTTGGACACCCACACCGGGGAGCTGTTTTTT
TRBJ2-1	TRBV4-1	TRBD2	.	CASSQTTSGGAGEQFF	TGCGCCAGCAGCCAAACGACTAGCGGGGGGGCGGGTGAGCAGTTCTTC
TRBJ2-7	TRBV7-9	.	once	CASSLGLSLVTASEQYF	TGTGCCAGCAGCTTAGGTCTTTCGCTAGTTACGGCTAGCGAGCAGTACTTC
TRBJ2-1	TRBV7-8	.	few	CASSLAAVYNEQFF	TGTGCCAGCAGCTTAGCGGCAGTCTACAATGAGCAGTTCTTC
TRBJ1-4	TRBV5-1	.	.	CASSLGPSGATNEKLFF	TGCGCCAGCAGCTTAGGACCTTCCGGGGCAACTAATGAAAAACTGTTTTTT
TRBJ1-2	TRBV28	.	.	CASSPTLNYGYTF	TGTGCCAGCAGCCCTACCCTTAACTATGGCTACACCTTC
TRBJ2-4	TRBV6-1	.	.	CASSVTGSDIQYF	TGTGCCAGCAGTGTAACAGGGTCTGACATTCAGTACTTC
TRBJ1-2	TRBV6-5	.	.	CASSPTGNYGYTF	TGTGCCAGCAGTCCCACTGGCAACTATGGCTACACCTTC
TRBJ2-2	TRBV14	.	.	CASSQGRYTGELFF	TGTGCCAGCAGCCAGGGGCGGTACACCGGGGAGCTGTTTTTT
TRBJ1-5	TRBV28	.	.	CASSLVLGNQPQHF	TGTGCCAGCAGTTTAGTCCTGGGCAATCAGCCCCAGCATTTT
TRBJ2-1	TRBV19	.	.	CASSGLREMGLGEQFF	TGTGCCAGTAGTGGTTTAAGGGAGATGGGCTTAGGTGAGCAGTTCTTC
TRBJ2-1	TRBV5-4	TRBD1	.	CASSYKQGSFYNEQFF	TGTGCCAGCAGCTACAAACAGGGGTCCTTCTACAATGAGCAGTTCTTC
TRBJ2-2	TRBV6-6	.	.	CASSSRANTGELFF	TGTGCCAGCAGTTCCCGGGCGAACACCGGGGAGCTGTTTTTT
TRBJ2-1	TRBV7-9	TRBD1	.	CASSLARTGLIDEQFF	TGTGCCAGCAGCTTAGCCCGGACAGGGCTGATCGATGAGCAGTTCTTC
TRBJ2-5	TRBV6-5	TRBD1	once	CASRQPGQGQETQYF	TGTGCCAGCCGACAACCGGGACAGGGTCAAGAGACCCAGTACTTC
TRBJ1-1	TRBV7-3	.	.	CASSLAQNTEAFF	TGTGCCAGCAGCTTAGCCCAGAACACTGAAGCTTTCTTT
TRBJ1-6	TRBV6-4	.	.	CASSDSSIGSPLHF	TGTGCCAGCAGTGACTCGAGTATCGGTTCACCCCTCCACTTT
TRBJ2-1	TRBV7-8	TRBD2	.	CASGLGSYNEQFF	TGTGCCAGCGGACTAGGCTCCTACAATGAGCAGTTCTTC
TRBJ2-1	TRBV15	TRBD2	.	CATSREWGGEQFF	TGTGCCACCAGCAGAGAATGGGGGGGTGAGCAGTTCTTC
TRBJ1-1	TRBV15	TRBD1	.	CATRGPGGALANTEAFF	TGTGCCACCAGGGGGCCAGGGGGCGCATTGGCGAACACTGAAGCTTTCTTT
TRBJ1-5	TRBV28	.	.	CASREGGPNQPQHF	TGTGCCAGCAGGGAGGGTGGCCCCAATCAGCCCCAGCATTTT
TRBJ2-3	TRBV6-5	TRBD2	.	CASSLTSGGRRDTQYF	TGTGCCAGCAGTTTGACTAGCGGGGGGAGAAGAGATACGCAGTATTTT
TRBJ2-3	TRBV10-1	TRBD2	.	CASSGTSGGPKDTQYF	TGCGCCAGCAGTGGGACTAGCGGGGGACCTAAGGATACGCAGTATTTT
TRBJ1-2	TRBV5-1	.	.	CASSPGDIANYGYTF	TGCGCCAGCAGCCCCGGTGACATAGCTAACTATGGCTACACCTTC
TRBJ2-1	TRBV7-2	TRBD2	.	CASSLEGLVNEQFF	TGTGCCAGCAGCTTAGAAGGACTAGTGAATGAGCAGTTCTTC
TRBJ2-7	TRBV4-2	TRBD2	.	CASSSPGAGGYEQYF	TGTGCCAGCAGTTCGCCGGGAGCGGGGGGCTACGAGCAGTACTTC
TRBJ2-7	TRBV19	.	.	CASLVEGLYEQYF	TGTGCCAGCTTAGTCGAGGGTTTGTACGAGCAGTACTTC
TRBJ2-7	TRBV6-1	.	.	CALRTAVHEQYF	TGTGCCCTCCGGACAGCCGTCCACGAGCAGTACTTC
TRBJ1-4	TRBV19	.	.	CASSPGNEKLFF	TGTGCCAGTAGTCCGGGGAATGAAAAACTGTTTTTT
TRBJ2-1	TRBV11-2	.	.	CASSLASSNNEQFF	TGTGCCAGCAGCTTAGCTAGTTCCAACAATGAGCAGTTCTTC
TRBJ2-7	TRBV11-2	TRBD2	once	CASSPLKRESSYEQYF	TGTGCCAGCAGCCCCCTTAAGCGGGAGTCCTCCTACGAGCAGTACTTC
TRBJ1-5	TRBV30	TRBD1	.	CAWSATGPQPQHF	TGTGCCTGGAGCGCGACAGGGCCCCAGCCCCAGCATTTT
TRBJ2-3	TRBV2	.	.	CASTGPSTDTQYF	TGTGCCAGCACGGGACCTAGCACAGATACGCAGTATTTT
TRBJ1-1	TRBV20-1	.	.	CSAREGVQIFF	TGCAGTGCTAGAGAGGGGGTGCAGATCTTCTTT
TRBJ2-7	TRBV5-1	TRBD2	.	CASSLAPSGSRNEQYF	TGCGCCAGCAGCTTGGCACCAAGCGGGAGTAGAAACGAGCAGTACTTC
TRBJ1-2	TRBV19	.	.	CASTSRGPANYGYTF	TGTGCCAGTACCAGTCGGGGGCCGGCTAACTATGGCTACACCTTC
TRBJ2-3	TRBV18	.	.	CASSPRGGSTDTQYF	TGTGCCAGCTCACCCCGCGGAGGGTCCACAGATACGCAGTATTTT
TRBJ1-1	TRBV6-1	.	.	CASSDWGYKSLWTEAFF	TGTGCCAGCAGTGATTGGGGGTACAAATCCCTGTGGACTGAAGCTTTCTTT
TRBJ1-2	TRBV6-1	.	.	CASSEDLWGLFNYGYTF	TGTGCCAGCAGTGAGGACCTATGGGGGCTTTTTAACTATGGCTACACCTTC
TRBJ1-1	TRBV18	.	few	CASSPYRANTEAFF	TGTGCCAGCTCACCATACCGGGCGAACACTGAAGCTTTCTTT